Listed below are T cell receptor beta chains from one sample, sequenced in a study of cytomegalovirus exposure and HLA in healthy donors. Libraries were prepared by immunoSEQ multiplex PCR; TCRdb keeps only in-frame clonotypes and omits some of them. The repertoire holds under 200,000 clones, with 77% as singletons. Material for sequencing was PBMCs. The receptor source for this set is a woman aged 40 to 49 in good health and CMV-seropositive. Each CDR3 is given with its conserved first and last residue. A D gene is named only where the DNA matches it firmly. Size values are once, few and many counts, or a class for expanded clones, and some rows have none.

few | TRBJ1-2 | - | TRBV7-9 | CASSQKGLRDGYTF | TGTGCCAGCAGCCAAAAGGGACTTAGGGATGGCTACACCTTC
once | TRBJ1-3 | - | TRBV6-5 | CASSPEGVRNTIYF | TGTGCCAGCAGTCCCGAAGGGGTGCGAAACACCATATATTTT
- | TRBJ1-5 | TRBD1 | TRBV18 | CASSRGQVESQHF | TGTGCCAGCTCACGAGGACAGGTGGAGTCCCAGCATTTT
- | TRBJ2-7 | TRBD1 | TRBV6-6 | CASGPGQGATYEQYF | TGTGCCAGCGGTCCGGGACAGGGGGCTACCTACGAGCAGTACTTC
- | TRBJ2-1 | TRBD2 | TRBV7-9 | CASSSLAGGDNEQFF | TGTGCCAGCAGCTCCCTAGCGGGGGGGGACAATGAGCAGTTCTTC
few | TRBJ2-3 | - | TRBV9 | CASSVGQPQDTQYF | TGTGCCAGCAGCGTAGGACAGCCCCAAGATACGCAGTATTTT
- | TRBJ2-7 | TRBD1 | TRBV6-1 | CASSRTGYEQYF | TGTGCCAGCAGCCGGACAGGCTACGAGCAGTACTTC
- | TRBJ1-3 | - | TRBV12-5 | CASGLVITGLTSNTIYF | TGTGCTAGTGGTTTGGTAATTACGGGACTTACGTCTAACACCATATATTTT
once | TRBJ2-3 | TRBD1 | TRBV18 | CASSGQGSTDTQYF | TGTGCCAGCTCCGGACAGGGTAGCACAGATACGCAGTATTTT
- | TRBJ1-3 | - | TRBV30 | CAWSLLLGNTIYF | TGTGCCTGGAGTCTACTGCTTGGAAACACCATATATTTT
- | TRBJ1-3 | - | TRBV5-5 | CASSGGPGNTIYF | TGTGCCAGCAGCGGAGGACCTGGAAACACCATATATTTT
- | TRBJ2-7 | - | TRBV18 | CASSPGTLAYEQYF | TGTGCCAGCTCACCGGGGACTTTGGCCTACGAGCAGTACTTC
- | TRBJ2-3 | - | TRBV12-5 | CASGQSVRRQTSTDTQYF | TGTGCTAGTGGTCAGAGTGTCAGGCGACAGACTAGCACAGATACGCAGTATTTT
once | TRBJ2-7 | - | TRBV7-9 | CASSAGYSYEQYF | TGTGCCAGCAGCGCGGGGTACTCCTACGAGCAGTACTTC
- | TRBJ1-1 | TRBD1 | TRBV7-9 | CASSLFRGKNTEAFF | TGTGCCAGCAGCTTGTTCAGGGGGAAAAACACTGAAGCTTTCTTT
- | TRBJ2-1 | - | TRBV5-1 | CASSLVGLHNEQFF | TGCGCCAGCAGCTTGGTCGGACTACACAATGAGCAGTTCTTC
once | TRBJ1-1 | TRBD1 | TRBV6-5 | CASSLDRVRTEAFF | TGTGCCAGCAGTCTGGACAGGGTACGGACTGAAGCTTTCTTT
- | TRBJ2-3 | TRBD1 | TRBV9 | CASTTSGTGGLFTQYF | TGTGCCAGCACCACCTCCGGGACAGGGGGCCTGTTTACGCAGTATTTT
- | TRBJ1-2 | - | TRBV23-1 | CASSQKEGRGPRGYTF | TGCGCCAGCAGTCAAAAAGAGGGCAGGGGCCCTAGAGGCTACACCTTC
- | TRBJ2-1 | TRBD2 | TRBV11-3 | CASSFLAGNNEQFF | TGTGCCAGCAGCTTCCTAGCGGGTAACAATGAGCAGTTCTTC
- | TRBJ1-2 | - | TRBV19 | CASSANDRRLYYGYTF | TGTGCCAGTAGTGCCAATGACAGGCGCTTATATTATGGCTACACCTTC
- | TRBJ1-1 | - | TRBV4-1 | CASSRGGGNTEAFF | TGCGCCAGCAGCCGGGGGGGAGGGAACACTGAAGCTTTCTTT
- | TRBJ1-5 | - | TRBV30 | CAWSGGGLSNQPQHF | TGTGCCTGGAGTGGGGGGGGGCTTAGCAATCAGCCCCAGCATTTT
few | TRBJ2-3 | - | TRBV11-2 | CASSSLATDTQYF | TGTGCCAGCAGCTCCCTCGCGACAGATACGCAGTATTTT
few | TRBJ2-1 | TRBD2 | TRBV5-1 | CASSPGLGGNEQFF | TGCGCCAGCAGCCCTGGACTGGGGGGGAATGAGCAGTTCTTC
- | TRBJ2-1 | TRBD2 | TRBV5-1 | CASSLTSGGVNEQFF | TGCGCCAGCAGCTTGACTAGCGGGGGGGTGAATGAGCAGTTCTTC
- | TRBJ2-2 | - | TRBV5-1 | CASSSDSGWTGELFF | TGCGCCAGCAGCTCGGATAGCGGTTGGACCGGGGAGCTGTTTTTT
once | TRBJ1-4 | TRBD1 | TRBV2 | CASGRDRVATNEKLFF | TGTGCCAGCGGCCGGGACAGAGTTGCAACTAATGAAAAACTGTTTTTT
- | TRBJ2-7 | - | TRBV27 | CASSLQDSTYEQYF | TGTGCCAGCAGTTTACAGGATTCGACCTACGAGCAGTACTTC
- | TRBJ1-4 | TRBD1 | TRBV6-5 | CASSPQGATNEKLFF | TGTGCCAGCAGTCCGCAGGGGGCCACTAATGAAAAACTGTTTTTT
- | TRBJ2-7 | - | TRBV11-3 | CASSSGDEQYF | TGTGCCAGCAGCTCAGGGGACGAGCAGTACTTC
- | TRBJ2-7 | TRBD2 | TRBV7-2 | CASSSQVLAGGSYEQYF | TGTGCCAGCAGCTCACAGGTCCTAGCGGGGGGCTCCTACGAGCAGTACTTC
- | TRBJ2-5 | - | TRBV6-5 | CASRRTGALEETQYF | TGTGCCAGCAGGAGAACGGGAGCGTTGGAAGAGACCCAGTACTTC
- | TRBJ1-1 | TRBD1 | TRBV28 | CASSPDRGGSTEAFF | TGTGCCAGCAGTCCTGACAGGGGAGGAAGCACTGAAGCTTTCTTT
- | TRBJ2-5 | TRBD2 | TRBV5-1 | CASSSLAGGRETQYF | TGCGCCAGCAGCTCCTTAGCGGGGGGGCGTGAGACCCAGTACTTC
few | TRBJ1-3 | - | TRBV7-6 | CASSSYGNTIYF | TGTGCCAGCAGCTCCTATGGAAACACCATATATTTT
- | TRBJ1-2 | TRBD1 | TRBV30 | CAWSRQGYYGYTF | TGTGCCTGGAGTCGACAGGGGTACTATGGCTACACCTTC
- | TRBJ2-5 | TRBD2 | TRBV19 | CASSILAGNQETQYF | TGTGCCAGTAGTATACTAGCGGGAAACCAAGAGACCCAGTACTTC
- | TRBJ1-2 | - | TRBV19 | CASRPNLAVGDYGYTF | TGTGCCAGTAGGCCTAACCTCGCAGTGGGCGACTATGGCTACACCTTC